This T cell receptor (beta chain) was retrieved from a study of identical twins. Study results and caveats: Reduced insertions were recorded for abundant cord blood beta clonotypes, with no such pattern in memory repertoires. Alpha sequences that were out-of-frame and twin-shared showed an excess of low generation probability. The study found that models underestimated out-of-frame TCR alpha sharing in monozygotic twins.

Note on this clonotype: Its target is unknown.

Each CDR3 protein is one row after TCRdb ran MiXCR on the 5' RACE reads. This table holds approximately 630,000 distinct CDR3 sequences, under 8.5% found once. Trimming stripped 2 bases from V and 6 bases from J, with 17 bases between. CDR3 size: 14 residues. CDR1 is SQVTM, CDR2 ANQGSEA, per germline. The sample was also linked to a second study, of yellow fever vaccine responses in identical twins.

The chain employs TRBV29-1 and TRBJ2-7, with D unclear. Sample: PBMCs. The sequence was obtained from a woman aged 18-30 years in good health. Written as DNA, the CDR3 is TGCAGCGTTGAAAAGGCCAGTACGCCTACCGAGCAGTACTTC. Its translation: CSVEKASTPTEQYF.